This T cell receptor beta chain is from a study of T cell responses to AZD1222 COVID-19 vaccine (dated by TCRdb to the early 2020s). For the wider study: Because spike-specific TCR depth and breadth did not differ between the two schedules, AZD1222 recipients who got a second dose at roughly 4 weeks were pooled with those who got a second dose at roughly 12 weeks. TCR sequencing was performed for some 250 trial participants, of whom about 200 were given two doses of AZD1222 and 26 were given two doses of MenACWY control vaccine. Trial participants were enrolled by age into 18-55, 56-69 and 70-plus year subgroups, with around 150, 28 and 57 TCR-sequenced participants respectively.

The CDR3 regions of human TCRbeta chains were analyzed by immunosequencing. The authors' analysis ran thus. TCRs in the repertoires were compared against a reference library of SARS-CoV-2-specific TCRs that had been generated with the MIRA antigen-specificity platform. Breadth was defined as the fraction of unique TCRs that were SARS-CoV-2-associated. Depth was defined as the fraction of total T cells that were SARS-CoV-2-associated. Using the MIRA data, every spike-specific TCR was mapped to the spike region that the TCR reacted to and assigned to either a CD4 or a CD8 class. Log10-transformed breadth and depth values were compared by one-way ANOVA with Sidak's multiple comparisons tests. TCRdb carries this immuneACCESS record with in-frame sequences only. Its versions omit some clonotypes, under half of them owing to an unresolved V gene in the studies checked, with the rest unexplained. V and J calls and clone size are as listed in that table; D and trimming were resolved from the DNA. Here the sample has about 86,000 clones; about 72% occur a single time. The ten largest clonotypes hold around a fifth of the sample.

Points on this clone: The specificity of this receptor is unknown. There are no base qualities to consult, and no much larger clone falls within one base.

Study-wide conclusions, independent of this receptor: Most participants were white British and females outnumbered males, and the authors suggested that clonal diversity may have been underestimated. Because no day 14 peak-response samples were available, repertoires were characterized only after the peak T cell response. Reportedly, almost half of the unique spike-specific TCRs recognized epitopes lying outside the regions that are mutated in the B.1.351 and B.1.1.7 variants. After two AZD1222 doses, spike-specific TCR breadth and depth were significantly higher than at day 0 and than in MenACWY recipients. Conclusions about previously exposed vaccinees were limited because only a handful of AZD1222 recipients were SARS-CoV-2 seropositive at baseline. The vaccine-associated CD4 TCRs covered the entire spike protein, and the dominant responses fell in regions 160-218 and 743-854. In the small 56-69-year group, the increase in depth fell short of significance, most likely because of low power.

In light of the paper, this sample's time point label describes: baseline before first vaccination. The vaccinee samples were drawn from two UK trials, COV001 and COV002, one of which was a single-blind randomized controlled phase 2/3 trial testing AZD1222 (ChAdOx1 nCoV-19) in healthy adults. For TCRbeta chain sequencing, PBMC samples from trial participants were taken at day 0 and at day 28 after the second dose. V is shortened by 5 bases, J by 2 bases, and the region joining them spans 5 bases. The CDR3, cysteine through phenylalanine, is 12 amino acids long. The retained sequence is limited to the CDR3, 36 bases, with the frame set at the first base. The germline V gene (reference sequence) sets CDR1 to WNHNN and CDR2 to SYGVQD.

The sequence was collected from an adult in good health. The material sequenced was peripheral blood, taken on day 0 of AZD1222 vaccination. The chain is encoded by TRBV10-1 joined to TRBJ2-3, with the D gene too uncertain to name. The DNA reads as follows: TGCGCCAGCAGTAAAGACACAGATACGCAGTATTTT. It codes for CASSKDTDTQYF.